A single sample gave rise to the 2 T cell receptor beta chains below, sequenced in a study of blood T cell repertoires in COVID-19. Clones were read by immunoSEQ multiplex PCR, and TCRdb kept only the in-frame ones, dropping some. This table has roughly 500,000 clones, around 89% appearing once. Source material: PBMCs or T cells enriched from blood (not recorded which). The source is a woman between 40 and 50 years old who had recovered from COVID-19.

V gene TRBV21-1 combines with J gene TRBJ1-5; TRBD1, as called in the table, went unchecked against the DNA. TRBV21-1 is termed a pseudogene. The CDR3 has 15 amino acids. The CDR3 region is CASSKSLTGAQPQHF. The CDR3 DNA reads as TGTGCCAGCAGCAAAAGCTTAACAGGGGCCCAACCCCAGCATTTT.

This clone was counted a single time. The chain is built from TRBV5-8 and TRBJ1-2, with a tentative D call TRBD1 (6 bases). The germline gives CDR1 SGHTS, CDR2 YDEGEE. Trimming took off 2 bases at V and 8 bases at J, with 13 bases between the two ends. This CDR3 has 13 amino acids. The CDR3 DNA reads TGTGCCAGCAGCTTATTGGGGGCGCGGGGCTACACCTTC. Encoded protein: CASSLLGARGYTF.